The 5 T cell receptor beta chains below were found in one sample sequenced in a study of CD8 T cells in ankylosing spondylitis. Each CDR3 protein is one row after TCRdb ran MiXCR on the 5' RACE reads. The repertoire includes around 35,000 distinct CDR3 sequences, approximately 10% of them detected once, and just over 20% sits in the top ten. The sample taken for sequencing was synovial fluid, either unsorted or a sorted T cell fraction (not recorded which). These receptors all come from a male donor with ankylosing spondylitis.

This clonotype was counted a few times. V usage is TRBV11-3 and J usage is TRBJ2-7, with D possibly being TRBD1 (5 bases). CDR1 and CDR2 from the germline V gene are SGHNT and YENEEA. V was trimmed by 4 bases and J by 4 bases, leaving 11 bases between them. This CDR3 comprises 13 residues. The CDR3 DNA is TGTGCCAGCAGCTATAAGACAGTATACGAGCAGTACTTC. It yields the protein CASSYKTVYEQYF.

This clonotype was seen repeatedly, ten times or more. The chain joins TRBV13 to TRBJ2-1; 8 bases map to TRBD2. The trim removed 6 bases at V and 2 bases at J, leaving 6 bases unmatched. Germline values: CDR1 PRHDT, CDR2 FYEKMQ (reference sequence). CDR3 length: 15 residues. The chain's CDR3 is CASRTRGGTYNEQFF. The CDR3, as DNA: TGTGCCAGCAGGACTCGGGGGGGGACCTACAATGAGCAGTTCTTC.

This clonotype appeared many times. The genes are TRBV29-1 and TRBJ1-1; 8 positions match TRBD1. Germline lookup yields CDR1 SQVTM and CDR2 ANQGSEA. The CDR3 has 14 amino acids. After removal of 3 bases from V and 3 bases from J, the junction contained 6 bases not matched to a gene. The CDR3 here is CSVDPAGGYTEAFF. CDR3 in DNA: TGCAGCGTTGATCCGGCAGGGGGCTACACTGAAGCTTTCTTT.

This clonotype was seen only a few times. The CDR3 DNA follows: TGTGCCAGCAGCTTAGATCTAGCGGGCCTCTACGAGCAGTACTTC. Its translation: CASSLDLAGLYEQYF. The rearrangement joins TRBV7-9 to TRBJ2-7, with 8 bases that match TRBD2. Germline CDR1 reads SEHNR; CDR2 reads FQNEAQ (reference sequence). Losses at the gene ends were 1 base for V and 3 bases for J; bases not matched to a gene: 5. The CDR3 loop spans 15 amino acids.

In this sample, this clonotype turned up many times. The rearrangement uses TRBV7-9 and TRBJ1-2, with 9 positions matching TRBD1. The V gene end was trimmed by 3 bases and the J gene end by 4 bases; junction bases not matched to a gene: 6. Germline V gene lookup returns CDR1 SEHNR and CDR2 FQNEAQ (reference sequence). CDR3 size: 15 residues. Here the CDR3 reads CASSFLQGAGYGYTF. DNA of the CDR3: TGTGCCAGCAGCTTCCTACAGGGGGCAGGCTATGGCTACACCTTC.